The 7 T cell receptor beta chains reported below all come from one sample, sequenced in a study of shared clonotypes between healthy human individuals. Only in-frame clones appear in the TCRdb table, and some are missing; sequencing was by immunoSEQ multiplex PCR. The sample carries about 1.4 million clones, about 96% recorded once. Input material: naive CD4+ T cells sorted from blood. Specified subset: CD45RA+ positively selected. All receptors come from a man aged 30 to 45 in good health.

The chain carries TRBV19 and TRBJ1-1, with 7 bases that match TRBD1. The CDR3 extends over 14 amino acids. After removal of 6 bases from V and 0 bases from J, the junction contained 4 bases not matched to a gene. Germline V gene data show CDR1 as LNHDA and CDR2 as SQIVND (reference sequence). CDR3 sequence: CASRSGQLNTEAFF. DNA for the CDR3: TGTGCCAGTAGGTCGGGACAGCTGAACACTGAAGCTTTCTTT.

This rearrangement joins TRBV28 to TRBJ2-7; D could derive from TRBD1 or TRBD2 (5 bases each). CDR1 and CDR2 (germline): MDHEN, SYDVKM. Trimming left V 2 bases short and J 0 bases short, with 11 bases between. The CDR3 has 15 amino acids. The CDR3: CASSLRRDVSYEQYF. DNA of the CDR3: TGTGCCAGCAGTTTACGTAGGGACGTCTCCTACGAGCAGTACTTC.

The rearrangement links TRBV25-1 to TRBJ1-2, with 10 nucleotides matching TRBD1. This CDR3 has 13 residues. The trim removed 5 bases at V and 6 bases at J, leaving 3 bases unmatched. Germline lookup yields CDR1 MGHDK and CDR2 SYGVNS. CDR3 in amino acids: CASSHGTGDGYTF. In nucleotides, the CDR3 is TGTGCCAGCAGTCACGGGACAGGGGATGGCTACACCTTC.

The chain recombines TRBV10-1 with TRBJ2-2; TRBD1 might be the D (5 bases). Germline V gene sequence: CDR1 WNHNN, CDR2 SYGVQD (reference sequence). The CDR3 runs 16 residues. V dropped 6 bases and J dropped 6 bases, with 20 bases sitting between them. The DNA of the CDR3 is TGCGCCAGCAGCGAGCACCATATAACGACAGCCGGGGAGCTGTTTTTT. This encodes CASSEHHITTAGELFF.

The CDR3 sequence: CASSLVHQETQYF. DNA for the CDR3: TGTGCCAGCAGCTTGGTTCACCAAGAGACCCAGTACTTC. The chain combines TRBV11-2 with TRBJ2-5, with D unresolved. The germline V gene has CDR1 SGHAT and CDR2 FQNNGV. Trimming left V 3 bases short and J 0 bases short, with 5 bases between. The CDR3 covers 13 residues.

J is TRBJ2-7 and V is TRBV21-1; no check of the table's D call, TRBD1, against the DNA was made. TRBV21-1 is a pseudogene. The CDR3 consists of 19 residues. CDR3 coding DNA: TGTGCCAGCAGCAAAGTCCACAGGGGAATCCGTCCGGGGGTACCCGAGCAGTACTTC. Protein product: CASSKVHRGIRPGVPEQYF.

This chain connects TRBV5-1 to TRBJ2-5; D not certain. The CDR3 consists of 14 residues. Germline CDR1 and CDR2: SGHRS and YFSETQ. The V end was cut by 0 bases, the J end by 4 bases, with 10 bases between. CDR3 in amino acids: CASSLGEARETQYF. The DNA of the CDR3 is TGCGCCAGCAGCTTGGGGGAAGCGCGAGAGACCCAGTACTTC. Together with reference TRBV5-1 and TRBJ2-5, the CDR3 gives the full variable domain: KAGVTQTPRYLIKTRGQQVTLSCSPISGHRSVSWYQQTPGQGLQFLFEYFSETQRNKGNFPGRFSGRQFSNSRSEMNVSTLELGDSALYLCASSLGEARETQYFGPGTRLLVL.